The clone carrying this T cell receptor beta chain was observed at least ten times. RNA transcripts provided the source from which TCR beta CDR3 regions were amplified. The TCR CDR3 first-round RT-PCR relied on the HTBI primer set. MiXCR, applied by TCRdb to the multiplex PCR reads, yields one record per CDR3 protein. This table holds hundreds of thousands of distinct CDR3 sequences, more than 11% found once. Those with hyperthyroidism were 18 to 65 years old, newly diagnosed, and ill for under 2 months. The data are from a study of T cells in Graves' hyperthyroidism and ophthalmopathy. The length of the CDR3 is 17 residues. CDR1 and CDR2 from the germline V gene are MNHNS and SASEGT. Trimming cost V 6 bases and J 6 bases; bases outside gene matches: 11.

Specimen: blood. This sequence joins TRBV6-1 and TRBJ2-5; 15 bases are a match to TRBD2. The TCR originated in a woman aged 30 to 39 with Graves' hyperthyroidism that later progressed to Graves' ophthalmopathy. The CDR3 spells CASRPRTSGRAWQTQYF. The CDR3 nucleotides are TGTGCCAGCAGACCTAGGACTAGCGGGAGGGCATGGCAGACCCAGTACTTC.